This T cell receptor (beta chain) emerged from a study of CD8 T cells in Susac syndrome. This clonotype has just one count. Looked up from germline, CDR1 is SGHAT and CDR2 is FQNNGV. Trimming removed 4 bases at V and 1 base at J, with 7 bases between. This CDR3 comprises 13 residues. The RNA, about 0.45 to 1 ug, was put through reverse transcription using random hexamers. In TCRdb, the immunoSEQ multiplex PCR reads were re-called with MiXCR into one record per CDR3 protein. The sample has 150,000 to 190,000 distinct CDR3 sequences; less than 97% are singletons. The specimen sequenced was CD8+ T cells from PBMCs. The TCR sequence derives from a human donor with multiple sclerosis. The genes are TRBV11-2 and TRBJ2-5; D ambiguous. Written as DNA, the CDR3 is TGTGCCAGCAGCTGGCCTTTCCAAGAGACCCAGTACTTC. Translation gives CASSWPFQETQYF.